The subject of this entry is one TCR beta chain. Its antigen is unknown. The sample belongs to a study of monozygotic twins with inflammatory bowel disease. Study-level points and caveats: Healthy twins showed more clonotype sharing with others than IBD patients, especially patients with disease activity.

From germline, CDR1 is SGHVS and CDR2 FNYEAQ. CDR3 length equals 15 residues. cDNA for TCRalpha and TCRbeta was amplified by nested PCRs of 15 to 20 then roughly 10 cycles. Each CDR3 protein gets one entry in TCRdb, which reprocessed the 5' RACE reads and gives no DNA. This sample's clone table lists approximately 400,000 distinct CDR3 sequences. This chain links TRBV7-6 with TRBJ1-1; TCRdb selects TRBD1, and the lack of DNA leaves this call unchecked. This clonotype was obtained from a human donor with ulcerative colitis or Crohn's disease, or a healthy co-twin of an affected twin (not recorded which). The specimen was blood. CDR3 loop: CASSSRQGENTEAFF.